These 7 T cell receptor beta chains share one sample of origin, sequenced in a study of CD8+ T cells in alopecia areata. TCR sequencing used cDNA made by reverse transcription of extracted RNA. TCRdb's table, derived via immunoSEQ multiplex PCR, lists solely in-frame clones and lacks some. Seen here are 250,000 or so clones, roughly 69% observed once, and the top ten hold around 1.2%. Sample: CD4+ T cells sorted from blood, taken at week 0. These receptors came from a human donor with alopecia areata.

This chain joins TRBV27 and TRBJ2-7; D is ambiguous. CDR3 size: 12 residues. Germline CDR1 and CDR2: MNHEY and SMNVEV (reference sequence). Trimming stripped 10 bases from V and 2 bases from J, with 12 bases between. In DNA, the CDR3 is TGTGCCAAAACCCGAGCCACCTACGAGCAGTACTTC. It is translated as CAKTRATYEQYF.

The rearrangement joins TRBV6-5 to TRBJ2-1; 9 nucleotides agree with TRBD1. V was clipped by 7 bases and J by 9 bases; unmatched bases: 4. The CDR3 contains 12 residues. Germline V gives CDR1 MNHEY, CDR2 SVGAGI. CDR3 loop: CASKGQGSEQFF. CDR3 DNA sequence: TGTGCCAGCAAAGGACAGGGGTCTGAGCAGTTCTTC.

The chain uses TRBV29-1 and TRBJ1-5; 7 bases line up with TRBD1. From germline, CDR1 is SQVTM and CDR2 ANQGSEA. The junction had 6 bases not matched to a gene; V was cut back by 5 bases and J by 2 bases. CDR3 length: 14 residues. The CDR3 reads CSVKTGLGNQPQHF. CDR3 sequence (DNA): TGCAGCGTTAAGACAGGGTTAGGCAATCAGCCCCAGCATTTT.

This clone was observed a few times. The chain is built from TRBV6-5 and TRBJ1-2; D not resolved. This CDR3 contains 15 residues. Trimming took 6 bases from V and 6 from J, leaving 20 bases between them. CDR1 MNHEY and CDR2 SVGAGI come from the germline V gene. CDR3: CASSSEVDGWDGYTF. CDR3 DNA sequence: TGTGCCAGCAGCAGTGAAGTTGACGGTTGGGATGGCTACACCTTC.

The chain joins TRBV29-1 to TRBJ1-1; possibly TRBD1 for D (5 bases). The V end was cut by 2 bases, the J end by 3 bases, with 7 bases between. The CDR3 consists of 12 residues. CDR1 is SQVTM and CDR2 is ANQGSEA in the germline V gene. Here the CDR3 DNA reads TGCAGCGTTGAATGGGGGGACACTGAAGCTTTCTTT. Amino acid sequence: CSVEWGDTEAFF. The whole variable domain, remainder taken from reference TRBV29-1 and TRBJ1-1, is SAVISQKPSRDICQRGTSLTIQCQVDSQVTMMFWYRQQPGQSLTLIATANQGSEATYESGFVIDKFPISRPNLTFSTLTVSNMSPEDSSIYLCSVEWGDTEAFFGQGTRLTVV.

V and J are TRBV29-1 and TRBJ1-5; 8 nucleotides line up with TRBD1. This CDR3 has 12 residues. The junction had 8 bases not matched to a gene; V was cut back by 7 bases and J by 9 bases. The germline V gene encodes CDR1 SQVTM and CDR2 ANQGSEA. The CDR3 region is CSAGQGVGPQHF. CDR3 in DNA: TGCAGCGCTGGACAGGGCGTGGGGCCCCAGCATTTT.

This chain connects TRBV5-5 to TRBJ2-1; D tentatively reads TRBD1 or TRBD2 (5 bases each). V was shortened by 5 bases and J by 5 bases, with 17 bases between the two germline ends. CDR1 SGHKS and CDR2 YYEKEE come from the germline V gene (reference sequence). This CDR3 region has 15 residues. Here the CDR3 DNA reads TGTGCCAGCAGTCTGGCTGCCGGGGCCCACAATGAGCAGTTCTTC. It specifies CASSLAAGAHNEQFF.